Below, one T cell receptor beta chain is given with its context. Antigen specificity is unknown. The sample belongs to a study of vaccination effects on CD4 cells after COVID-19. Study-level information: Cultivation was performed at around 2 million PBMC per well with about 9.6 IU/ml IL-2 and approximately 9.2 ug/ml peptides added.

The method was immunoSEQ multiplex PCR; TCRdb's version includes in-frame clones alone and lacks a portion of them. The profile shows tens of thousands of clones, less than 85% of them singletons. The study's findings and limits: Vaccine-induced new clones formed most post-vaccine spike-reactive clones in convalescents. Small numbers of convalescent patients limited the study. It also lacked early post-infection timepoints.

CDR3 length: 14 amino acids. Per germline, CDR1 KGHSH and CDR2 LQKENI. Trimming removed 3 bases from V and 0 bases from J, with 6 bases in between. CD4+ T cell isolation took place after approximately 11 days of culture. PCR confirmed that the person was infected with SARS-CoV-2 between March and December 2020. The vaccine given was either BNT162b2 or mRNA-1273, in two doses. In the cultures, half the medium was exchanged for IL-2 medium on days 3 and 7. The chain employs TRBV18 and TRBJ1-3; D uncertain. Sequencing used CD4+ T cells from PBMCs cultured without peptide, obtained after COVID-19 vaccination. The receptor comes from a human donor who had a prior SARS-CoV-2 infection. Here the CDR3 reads CASSPVGSGNTIYF. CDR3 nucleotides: TGTGCCAGCTCACCCGTAGGCTCTGGAAACACCATATATTTT.